This TCR beta chain was sequenced for a study of control samples from healthy donors and cancer patients. Measured with immunoSEQ multiplex PCR; TCRdb has only the in-frame clones, and not every one. The table has around 110,000 clones, roughly 91% seen once. The CDR3 is made up of 16 amino acids. V was trimmed by 0 bases and J by 0 bases, leaving 10 bases between them. Germline V gene sequence: CDR1 LNHNV, CDR2 YYDKDF (reference sequence). The receptor comes from a woman aged 70-85 years in good health. Sequencing was carried out using blood. The chain joins TRBV15 to TRBJ2-3; no definite D call. CDR3 region: CATSRDRGSSTDTQYF. The CDR3 nucleotides read TGTGCCACCAGCAGAGATCGAGGATCTAGCACAGATACGCAGTATTTT.